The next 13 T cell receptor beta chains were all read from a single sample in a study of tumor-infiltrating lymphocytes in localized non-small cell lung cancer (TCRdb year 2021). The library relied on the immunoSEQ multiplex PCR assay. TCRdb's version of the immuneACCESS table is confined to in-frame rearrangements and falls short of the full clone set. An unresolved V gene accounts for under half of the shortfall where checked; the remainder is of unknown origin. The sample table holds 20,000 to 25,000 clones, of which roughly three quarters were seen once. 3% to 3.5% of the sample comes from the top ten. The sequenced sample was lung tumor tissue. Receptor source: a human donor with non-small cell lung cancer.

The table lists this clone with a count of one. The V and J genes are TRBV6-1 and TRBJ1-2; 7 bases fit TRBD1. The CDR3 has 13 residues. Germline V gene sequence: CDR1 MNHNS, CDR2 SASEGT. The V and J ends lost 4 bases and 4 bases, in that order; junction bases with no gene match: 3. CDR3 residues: CASSAQGGYGYTF. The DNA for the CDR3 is TGTGCCAGCAGTGCTCAGGGGGGCTATGGCTACACCTTC.

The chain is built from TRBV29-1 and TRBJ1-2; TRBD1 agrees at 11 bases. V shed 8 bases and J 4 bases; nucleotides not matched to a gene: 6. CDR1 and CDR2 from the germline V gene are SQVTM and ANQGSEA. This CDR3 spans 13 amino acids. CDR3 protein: CSSRTGGGYGYTF. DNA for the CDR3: TGCAGCTCGCGGACAGGGGGCGGCTATGGCTACACCTTC. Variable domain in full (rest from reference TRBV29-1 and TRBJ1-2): SAVISQKPSRDICQRGTSLTIQCQVDSQVTMMFWYRQQPGQSLTLIATANQGSEATYESGFVIDKFPISRPNLTFSTLTVSNMSPEDSSIYLCSSRTGGGYGYTFGSGTRLTVV.

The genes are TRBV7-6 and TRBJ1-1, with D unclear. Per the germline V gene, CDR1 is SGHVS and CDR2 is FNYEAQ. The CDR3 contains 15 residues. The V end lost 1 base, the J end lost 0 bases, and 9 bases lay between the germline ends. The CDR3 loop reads CASSLVQLLNTEAFF. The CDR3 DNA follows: TGTGCCAGCAGCTTAGTGCAGCTATTGAACACTGAAGCTTTCTTT.

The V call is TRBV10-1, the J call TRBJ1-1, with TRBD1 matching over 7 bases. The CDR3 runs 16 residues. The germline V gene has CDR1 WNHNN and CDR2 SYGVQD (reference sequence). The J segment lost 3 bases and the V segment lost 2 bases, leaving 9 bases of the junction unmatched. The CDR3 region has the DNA TGCGCCAGCAGTGAGACTCAGGGGGGAGCCTACACTGAAGCTTTCTTT. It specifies CASSETQGGAYTEAFF.

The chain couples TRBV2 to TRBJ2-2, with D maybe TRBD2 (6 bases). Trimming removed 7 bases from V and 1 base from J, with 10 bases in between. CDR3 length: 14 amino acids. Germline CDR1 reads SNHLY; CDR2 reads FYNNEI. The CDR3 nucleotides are TGTGCCAGCACCCGACTAGGGAACACCGGGGAGCTGTTTTTT. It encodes CASTRLGNTGELFF. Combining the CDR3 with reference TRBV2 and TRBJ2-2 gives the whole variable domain EPEVTQTPSHQVTQMGQEVILRCVPISNHLYFYWYRQILGQKVEFLVSFYNNEISEKSEIFDDQFSVERPDGSNFTLKIRSTKLEDSAMYFCASTRLGNTGELFFGEGSRLTVL.

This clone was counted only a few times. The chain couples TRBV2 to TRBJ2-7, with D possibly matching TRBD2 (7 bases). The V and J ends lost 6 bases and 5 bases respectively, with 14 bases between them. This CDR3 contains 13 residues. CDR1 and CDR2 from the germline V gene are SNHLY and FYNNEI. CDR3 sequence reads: CASRRGGRDEQYF. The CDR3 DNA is TGTGCCAGCAGAAGGGGGGGCAGAGACGAGCAGTACTTC.

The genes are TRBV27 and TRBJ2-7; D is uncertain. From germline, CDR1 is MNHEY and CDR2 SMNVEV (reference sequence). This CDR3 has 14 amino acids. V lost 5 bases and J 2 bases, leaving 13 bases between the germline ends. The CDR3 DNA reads TGTGCCAGCAGTCCACAGATATTGACCTACGAGCAGTACTTC. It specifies CASSPQILTYEQYF.

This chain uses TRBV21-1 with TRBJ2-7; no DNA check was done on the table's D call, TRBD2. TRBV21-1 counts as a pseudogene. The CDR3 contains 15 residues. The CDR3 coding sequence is TGTGCCAGCAGCAAAGGTGGTAGCGAGACCTACGAGCAGTACTTC. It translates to CASSKGGSETYEQYF.

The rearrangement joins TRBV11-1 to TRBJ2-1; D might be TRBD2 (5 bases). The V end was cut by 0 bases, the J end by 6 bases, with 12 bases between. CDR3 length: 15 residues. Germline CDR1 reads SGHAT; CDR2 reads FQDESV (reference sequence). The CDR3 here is CASSLAGASLNEQFF. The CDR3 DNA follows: TGTGCCAGCAGCTTAGCGGGAGCCTCCCTCAATGAGCAGTTCTTC.

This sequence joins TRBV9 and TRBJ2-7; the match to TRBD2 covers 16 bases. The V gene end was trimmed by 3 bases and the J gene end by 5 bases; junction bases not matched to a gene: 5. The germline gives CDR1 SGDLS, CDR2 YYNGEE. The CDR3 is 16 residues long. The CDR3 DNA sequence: TGTGCCAGCAGCGAGGGACTAGCGGGAGGGCACGACGAGCAGTACTTC. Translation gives CASSEGLAGGHDEQYF.

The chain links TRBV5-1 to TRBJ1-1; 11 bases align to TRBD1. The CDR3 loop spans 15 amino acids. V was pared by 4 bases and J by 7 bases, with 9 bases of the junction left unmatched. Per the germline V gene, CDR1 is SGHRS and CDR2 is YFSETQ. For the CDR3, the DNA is TGCGCCAGCAGCCTTTCCCGGACAGGGGGCAGTGAAGCTTTCTTT. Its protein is CASSLSRTGGSEAFF.

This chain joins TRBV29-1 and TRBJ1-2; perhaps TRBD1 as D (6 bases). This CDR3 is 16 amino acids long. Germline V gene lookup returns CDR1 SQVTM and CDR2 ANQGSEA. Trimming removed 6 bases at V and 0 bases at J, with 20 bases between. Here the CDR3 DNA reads TGCAGCGTCCCCGGGGGGGGCCACACTACTAACTATGGCTACACCTTC. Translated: CSVPGGGHTTNYGYTF.

CDR3 sequence reads: CASSIGGSGETQYF. The DNA of the CDR3 is TGTGCCAGCAGTATAGGGGGGTCTGGAGAGACCCAGTACTTC. V gene TRBV28 combines with J gene TRBJ2-5; D may match TRBD1 or TRBD2 (6 bases each). The CDR3 contains 14 residues. Between the trimmed V and J ends, which lost 5 bases and 4 bases, there was a span of 14 bases. Germline V gives CDR1 MDHEN, CDR2 SYDVKM.